This paragraph reports one TCR beta chain. Its cognate antigen has yet to be identified. No quality values exist for individual bases; no much larger clone is one base distant. These data are taken from a study of CD8+ T cells in alopecia areata (dated by TCRdb to 2017 to 2018). With respect to the entire study: Treated patients were enrolled in an open-label pilot trial of oral tofacitinib at 5 to 10 mg twice daily for moderate-to-severe alopecia areata. Tofacitinib was administered for 6 to 18 months, and 6 months of follow-up off drug were then conducted to assess delayed response and recurrence. In treated patients, disease severity was measured using the SALT score, which gives the percentage of scalp surface area affected. High-throughput TCRbeta sequencing was used to examine T cell clonal expansion in alopecia areata in both the C3H/HeJ mouse model and human patients. Human TCRbeta sequencing covered scalp tissue and sorted CD4+ and CD8+ peripheral blood T cells from patchy and totalis/universalis alopecia areata patients and healthy controls. Biopsies were taken from tofacitinib-treated patients at baseline and at 4 and 24 weeks of treatment, and a later scalp biopsy was taken in several of the tofacitinib-treated patients. Scalp clonality was compared among normal scalp (n=4), patchy alopecia areata scalp (n=8), and alopecia totalis/universalis scalp (n=8). RNA was obtained with the PAXgene miRNA kit for fixed scalp, the miRNeasy kit for PBMCs, and the RNeasy kit for mouse skin. Amplification of TCRbeta CDR3 regions was done by immunoSEQ multiplex PCR using 35 Vbeta forward primers and 13 Jbeta reverse primers.

Interpreted using the paper, the time point label stands for: around 4 weeks on oral tofacitinib. Taken with the paper, the label for treatment or condition translates to: oral pan-JAK inhibitor, 5-10 mg twice daily. Lesional scalp punch biopsies and peripheral blood were obtained from alopecia areata patients. PBMCs were isolated by density centrifugation and stained for CD3, CD4 and CD8, after which CD4+ and CD8+ T cells were sorted on a FACSAria. Paper-wide results and their limitations: Because the treated cohort was small and included a single nonresponder, larger studies are needed to assess links between baseline CD8+ expansion and response. Tofacitinib significantly decreased scalp clonality and the number of expanded CD8+ clones among the top 100 scalp clones. Compared with normal scalp, lesional scalp had higher clonality and more expanded CD8+ clones, particularly in alopecia totalis/universalis, a pattern that suggests antigenic drive. During tofacitinib treatment, many expanded lesional clones remained in scalp and blood, and this persistence may partly explain relapse after treatment is stopped. Shared TCR sequences between patients were less evident than in mice, which may be partly attributable to HLA diversity in the patient population. Scalp TCR repertoire analysis is complicated because resident alphabeta T cells in normal human skin are also sequenced, whereas mouse skin is dominated by gammadelta T cells.

Receptor libraries were prepared by the immunoSEQ multiplex PCR assay. For TCR sequencing, RNA was extracted from every sample and reverse transcribed into cDNA to serve as template. First-strand cDNA was synthesized with SuperScript III using a 2:1 mix of oligo-dT and random hexamers. A synthetic immune receptor repertoire was used to gauge amplification bias, and whatever bias remained was removed computationally. In the paper's pipeline: Raw reads were preprocessed for error removal, and CDR3 was defined according to IMGT conventions as running from the conserved cysteine to phenylalanine. Clonality was computed as 1 minus the Shannon entropy, with the entropy normalized by log2 of the number of productive unique TCRs. Whether each scalp clone was CD4 or CD8 was inferred by checking scalp TCRbeta sequences against the CD4 and CD8 repertoires from sorted blood. TCRdb re-hosts the immuneACCESS table, in-frame sequences only. Its copies lack some clones; in the studies checked, an unresolved V gene accounts for under half of them, and the cause for the rest is not known. That table gives V, J and clone size, and the DNA gave D and trimming. A total of more than 200,000 clones appear in this sample, around three fifths of them only once. Around 4.2% of the sample rests with the top ten.

The germline V gene sets CDR1 to SGHNT and CDR2 to YENEEA. A distance of 14 bases separates the germline ends of V and J, which lose 6 bases and 0 bases respectively. The CDR3, from cysteine to phenylalanine, totals 15 residues. The CDR3 DNA has 45 bases and is translated from base 1. Here the sequenced sample was CD4+ T cells sorted from blood, taken at week 4, from a patient treated with tofacitinib. The chain couples TRBV11-3 to TRBJ1-1; TRBD1 could be the D gene, as 5 bases match. This clonotype was obtained from a human donor with alopecia areata. The sequenced DNA: TGTGCCAGCAGTTCATGGGACCCACTGAACACTGAAGCTTTCTTT. It specifies CASSSWDPLNTEAFF.